This T cell receptor beta chain was captured by sequencing in a study of blood T cells in healthy people across ages. Study-wide points: Both higher diversity and more naive CD4+ cells marked long-lived donors when set against aged donors. With naive T cell percentage, TCR beta diversity showed a strong correlation.

Trimming removed 4 bases from V and 3 bases from J, with 9 bases in between. CDR3 length: 14 amino acids. The germline V gene encodes CDR1 KGHSY and CDR2 FQNENV. A sample-barcoded 5' primer and a J-beta primer mix were used in a second PCR of about 6 to 12 cycles. TCRdb reprocessed the 5' RACE reads via MiXCR and lists one record per CDR3 protein. The sample includes approximately 800,000 distinct CDR3 sequences, approximately 53% of them seen just once. This clonotype was detected only a few times. No antigen is known for it. Samples had at least 6.5 million PBMCs isolated from them. Each sample yielded at least 5 micrograms of PBMC total RNA.

This rearrangement joins TRBV16 to TRBJ1-4; D may be TRBD1 (5 bases). The clonotype originates from a man between 40 and 49 years old in good health. The sequenced sample was blood. The DNA of the CDR3 is TGTGCCAGCAGCCTTCGACAGTCTAATGAAAAACTGTTTTTT. Translating gives CASSLRQSNEKLFF. Variable domain in full (rest from reference TRBV16 and TRBJ1-4): GEEVAQTPKHLVRGEGQKAKLYCAPIKGHSYVFWYQQVLKNEFKFLISFQNENVFDETGMPKERFSAKCLPNSPCSLEIQATKLEDSAVYFCASSLRQSNEKLFFGSGTQLSVL.